Listed below are T cell receptor beta chains from one sample, sequenced in a study of T cell responses to AZD1222 COVID-19 vaccine. Here immunoSEQ multiplex PCR was the method, and the copy in TCRdb shows in-frame clones only, minus some. The sample consists of fewer than 95,000 clones, more than 85% of them appearing once. The sequencing here drew on peripheral blood, taken 28 days after the second AZD1222 dose. These receptors originate from an adult who received the AZD1222 COVID-19 vaccine. The CDR3 runs from the conserved cysteine through the conserved F or W. A D gene is named only where the DNA matches it firmly. Size is stated for part of the rows, as once, few or many counts, or as a class when the clone is expanded.

d_call clone_size v_call cdr3_length cdr3_aa
TRBD1 NA TRBV9 14 CASSVGQYNSPLHF
NA NA TRBV3-1/TRBV3-2 15 CASSPVTANTGELFF
TRBD1 once TRBV6-5 14 CASSTLPTGDEAFF
NA NA TRBV2 13 CASSEDLNSPLHF
NA NA TRBV9 13 CASSSSVNTEAFF
NA once TRBV18 15 CASSPRGGVGGEQFF
TRBD1 NA TRBV6-1 16 CASSARSGTANTEAFF
NA NA TRBV5-1 13 CASSLDSNYGYTF
NA NA TRBV18 14 CASSPYSLNSPLHF
NA NA TRBV7-9 12 CASRPDNSPLHF
TRBD2 NA TRBV7-7 16 CASSLQPGLAGETQYF